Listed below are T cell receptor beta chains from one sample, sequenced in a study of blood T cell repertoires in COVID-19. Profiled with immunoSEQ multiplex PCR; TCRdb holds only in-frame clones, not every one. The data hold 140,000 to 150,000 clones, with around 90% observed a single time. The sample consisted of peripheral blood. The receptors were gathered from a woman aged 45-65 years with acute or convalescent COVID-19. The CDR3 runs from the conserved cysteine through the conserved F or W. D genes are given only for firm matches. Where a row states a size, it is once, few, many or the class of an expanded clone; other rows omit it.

CDR3 DNA: TGTGCCAGCAATCCGGGACAGGCATACGAGCAGTACTTC
CDR3 protein: CASNPGQAYEQYF
V gene: TRBV28
J gene: TRBJ2-7
clone size: -
D gene: TRBD1

CDR3 DNA: TGTGCCAGCAGCCTGACAGGGCCCTCGGGTCAGCCCCAGCATTTT
CDR3 protein: CASSLTGPSGQPQHF
V gene: TRBV5-8
J gene: TRBJ1-5
clone size: -
D gene: TRBD1

CDR3 DNA: TGTGCCAGCAGTTACAGTAGCTCCTACAATGAGCAGTTCTTC
CDR3 protein: CASSYSSSYNEQFF
V gene: TRBV6-5
J gene: TRBJ2-1
clone size: -
D gene: -

CDR3 DNA: TGTGCCAGCAGCCCAACTGCCGGGATCACAGATACGCAGTATTTT
CDR3 protein: CASSPTAGITDTQYF
V gene: TRBV7-3
J gene: TRBJ2-3
clone size: once
D gene: -

CDR3 DNA: TGTGCCAGCAGTGAGCGGGGGCCCAACAATGAGCAGTTCTTC
CDR3 protein: CASSERGPNNEQFF
V gene: TRBV27
J gene: TRBJ2-1
clone size: many
D gene: TRBD2

CDR3 DNA: TGTGCTAGCAGCTTCGGTGACAGGGGGGACTACGAGCAGTACTTC
CDR3 protein: CASSFGDRGDYEQYF
V gene: TRBV7-7
J gene: TRBJ2-7
clone size: -
D gene: TRBD1

CDR3 DNA: TGTGCCAGCAGCTGGACAGGGCAGGCCAATCAGCCCCAGCATTTT
CDR3 protein: CASSWTGQANQPQHF
V gene: TRBV7-2
J gene: TRBJ1-5
clone size: -
D gene: TRBD1

CDR3 DNA: TGTGCCAGCAGACCCCGACAGGGCCTGAACACTGAAGCTTTCTTT
CDR3 protein: CASRPRQGLNTEAFF
V gene: TRBV28
J gene: TRBJ1-1
clone size: -
D gene: TRBD1

CDR3 DNA: TGTGCCAGCAGCCAAGATCTTGAGGGGGCCGATGGCTACACCTTC
CDR3 protein: CASSQDLEGADGYTF
V gene: TRBV4-2
J gene: TRBJ1-2
clone size: -
D gene: TRBD1

CDR3 DNA: TGTGCCAGCAGCTTTCGGAGGAGCTCCTACAATGAGCAGTTCTTC
CDR3 protein: CASSFRRSSYNEQFF
V gene: TRBV7-3
J gene: TRBJ2-1
clone size: -
D gene: -

CDR3 DNA: TGCGCCAGCAGCTTGGCTGCAGGGGGCCCGCAAGAGACCCAGTACTTC
CDR3 protein: CASSLAAGGPQETQYF
V gene: TRBV5-1
J gene: TRBJ2-5
clone size: -
D gene: TRBD1

CDR3 DNA: TGTGCCAGCAGCGAAGTTAGAAGGAGTCAGAATGAAAAACTGTTTTTT
CDR3 protein: CASSEVRRSQNEKLFF
V gene: TRBV7-9
J gene: TRBJ1-4
clone size: -
D gene: -

CDR3 DNA: TGCAGTGCTAGTAACCCAGGACTAAATCAGCCCCAGCATTTT
CDR3 protein: CSASNPGLNQPQHF
V gene: TRBV20-1
J gene: TRBJ1-5
clone size: few
D gene: -

CDR3 DNA: TGTGCCACCAGTGATCCGCCGCCGGGGGGTAGGGATACGCAGTATTTT
CDR3 protein: CATSDPPPGGRDTQYF
V gene: TRBV24-1
J gene: TRBJ2-3
clone size: -
D gene: TRBD2

CDR3 DNA: TGTGCCAGCAGCTTTCAGGGGACTGAAGCTTTCTTT
CDR3 protein: CASSFQGTEAFF
V gene: TRBV11-2
J gene: TRBJ1-1
clone size: -
D gene: -

CDR3 DNA: TGTGCCAGTTCGGAGTTAGCTGGCGGGGATATACCTGACGAGCAGTACTTC
CDR3 protein: CASSELAGGDIPDEQYF
V gene: TRBV19
J gene: TRBJ2-7
clone size: -
D gene: -

CDR3 DNA: TGTGCCAGCAGCCAGGGGGGACAGTCCCCACGACGAGTTGAAGCTTTCTTT
CDR3 protein: CASSQGGQSPRRVEAFF
V gene: TRBV3-1/TRBV3-2
J gene: TRBJ1-1
clone size: -
D gene: TRBD1

CDR3 DNA: TGTGCCAGCAGCCCACAGACAGGGCCCAATCAGCCCCAGCATTTT
CDR3 protein: CASSPQTGPNQPQHF
V gene: TRBV3-1/TRBV3-2
J gene: TRBJ1-5
clone size: -
D gene: TRBD1

CDR3 DNA: TGTGCCAGCAGCTTGGATACTTCCACAGATACGCAGTATTTT
CDR3 protein: CASSLDTSTDTQYF
V gene: TRBV5-4
J gene: TRBJ2-3
clone size: once
D gene: -

CDR3 DNA: TGTGCCAGCAGTTTCGGGCAGGGCGGCACTGAAGCTTTCTTT
CDR3 protein: CASSFGQGGTEAFF
V gene: TRBV28
J gene: TRBJ1-1
clone size: -
D gene: -

CDR3 DNA: TGTGCCAGCAGCTCAAAGATTCACGGACAGGACGGAAACACCATATATTTT
CDR3 protein: CASSSKIHGQDGNTIYF
V gene: TRBV7-6
J gene: TRBJ1-3
clone size: -
D gene: TRBD1

CDR3 DNA: TGTGCCAGCAGTTCGGGCAATCAGCCCCAGCATTTT
CDR3 protein: CASSSGNQPQHF
V gene: TRBV27
J gene: TRBJ1-5
clone size: -
D gene: -

CDR3 DNA: TGTGCCAGCGTCGGGGGGTATCAAAACACCATATATTTT
CDR3 protein: CASVGGYQNTIYF
V gene: TRBV3-1/TRBV3-2
J gene: TRBJ1-3
clone size: once
D gene: -

CDR3 DNA: TGTGCCAGCAGCGTAGACGGTTTAGGGACTAGCGGAAAAGAGACCCAGTACTTC
CDR3 protein: CASSVDGLGTSGKETQYF
V gene: TRBV9
J gene: TRBJ2-5
clone size: -
D gene: TRBD2

CDR3 DNA: TGTGCCATCAGAAACTCCGATAGCAATCAGCCCCAGCATTTT
CDR3 protein: CAIRNSDSNQPQHF
V gene: TRBV10-3
J gene: TRBJ1-5
clone size: -
D gene: -

CDR3 DNA: TGTGCCAGTAGTCCCTCGGTAGCGGGCCTATCCTACAATGAGCAGTTCTTC
CDR3 protein: CASSPSVAGLSYNEQFF
V gene: TRBV19
J gene: TRBJ2-1
clone size: -
D gene: TRBD2

CDR3 DNA: TGTGCCAGCAGCCCTGCCGGGACAGGGCCCTACGAGCAGTACTTC
CDR3 protein: CASSPAGTGPYEQYF
V gene: TRBV28
J gene: TRBJ2-7
clone size: -
D gene: TRBD1